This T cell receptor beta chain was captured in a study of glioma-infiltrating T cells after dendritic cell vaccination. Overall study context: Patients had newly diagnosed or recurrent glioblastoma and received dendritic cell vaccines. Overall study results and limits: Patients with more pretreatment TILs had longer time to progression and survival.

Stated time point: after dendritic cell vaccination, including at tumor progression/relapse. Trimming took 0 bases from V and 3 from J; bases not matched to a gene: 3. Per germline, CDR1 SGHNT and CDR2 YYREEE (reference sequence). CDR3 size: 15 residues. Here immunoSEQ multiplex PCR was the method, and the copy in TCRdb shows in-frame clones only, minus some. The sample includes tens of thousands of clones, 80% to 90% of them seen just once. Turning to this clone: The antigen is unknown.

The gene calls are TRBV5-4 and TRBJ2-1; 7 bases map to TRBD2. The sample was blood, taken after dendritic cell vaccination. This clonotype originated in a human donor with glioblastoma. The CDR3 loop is CASSLDASGYNEQFF. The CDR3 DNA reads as TGTGCCAGCAGCTTGGACGCTAGCGGCTACAATGAGCAGTTCTTC. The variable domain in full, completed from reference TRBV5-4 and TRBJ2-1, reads ETGVTQSPTHLIKTRGQQVTLRCSSQSGHNTVSWYQQALGQGPQFIFQYYREEENGRGNFPPRFSGLQFPNYSSELNVNALELDDSALYLCASSLDASGYNEQFFGPGTRLTVL.